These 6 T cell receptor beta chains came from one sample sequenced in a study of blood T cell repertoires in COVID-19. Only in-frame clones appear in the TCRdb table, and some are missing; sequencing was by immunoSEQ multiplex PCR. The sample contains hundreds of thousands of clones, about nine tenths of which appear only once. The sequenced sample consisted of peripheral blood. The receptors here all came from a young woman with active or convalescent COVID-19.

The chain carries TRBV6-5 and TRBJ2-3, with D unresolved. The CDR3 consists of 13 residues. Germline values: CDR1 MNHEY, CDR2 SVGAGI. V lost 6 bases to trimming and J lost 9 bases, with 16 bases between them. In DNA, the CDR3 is TGTGCCAGCAGGGATCCTAACTCAGGAACGCAGTATTTT. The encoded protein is CASRDPNSGTQYF.

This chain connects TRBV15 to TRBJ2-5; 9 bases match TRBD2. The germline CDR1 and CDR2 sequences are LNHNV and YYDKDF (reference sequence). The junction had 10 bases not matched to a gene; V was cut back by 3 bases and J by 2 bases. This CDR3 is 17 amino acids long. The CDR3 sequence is CATSSLRASGEQETQYF. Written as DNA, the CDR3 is TGTGCCACCAGCAGCCTAAGAGCTAGCGGGGAACAAGAGACCCAGTACTTC.

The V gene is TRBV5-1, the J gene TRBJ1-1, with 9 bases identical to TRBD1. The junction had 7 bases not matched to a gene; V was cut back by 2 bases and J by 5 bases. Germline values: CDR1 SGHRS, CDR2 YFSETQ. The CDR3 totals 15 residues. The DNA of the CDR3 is TGCGCCAGCAGCTTTTCAGGACAGGGGACAACTGAAGCTTTCTTT. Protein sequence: CASSFSGQGTTEAFF. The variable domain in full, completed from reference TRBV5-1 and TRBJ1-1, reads KAGVTQTPRYLIKTRGQQVTLSCSPISGHRSVSWYQQTPGQGLQFLFEYFSETQRNKGNFPGRFSGRQFSNSRSEMNVSTLELGDSALYLCASSFSGQGTTEAFFGQGTRLTVV.

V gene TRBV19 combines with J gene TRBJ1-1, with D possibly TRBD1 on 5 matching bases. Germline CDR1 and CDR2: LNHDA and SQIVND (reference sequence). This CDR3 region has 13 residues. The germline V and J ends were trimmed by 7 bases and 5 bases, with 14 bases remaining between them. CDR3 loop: CASTWAGNTEAFF. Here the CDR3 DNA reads TGTGCCAGTACCTGGGCAGGGAATACTGAAGCTTTCTTT.

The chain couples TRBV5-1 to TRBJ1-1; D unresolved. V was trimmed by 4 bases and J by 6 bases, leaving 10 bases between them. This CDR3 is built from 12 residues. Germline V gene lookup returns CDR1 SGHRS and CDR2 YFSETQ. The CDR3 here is CASSHETPEAFF. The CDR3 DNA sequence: TGCGCCAGCAGCCACGAGACACCTGAAGCTTTCTTT.

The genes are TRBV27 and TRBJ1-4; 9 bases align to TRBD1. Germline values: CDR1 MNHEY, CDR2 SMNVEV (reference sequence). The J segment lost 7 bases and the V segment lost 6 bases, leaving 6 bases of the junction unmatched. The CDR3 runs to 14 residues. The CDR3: CASRLQGAREKLFF. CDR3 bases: TGTGCCAGCAGATTACAGGGGGCACGTGAAAAACTGTTTTTT.